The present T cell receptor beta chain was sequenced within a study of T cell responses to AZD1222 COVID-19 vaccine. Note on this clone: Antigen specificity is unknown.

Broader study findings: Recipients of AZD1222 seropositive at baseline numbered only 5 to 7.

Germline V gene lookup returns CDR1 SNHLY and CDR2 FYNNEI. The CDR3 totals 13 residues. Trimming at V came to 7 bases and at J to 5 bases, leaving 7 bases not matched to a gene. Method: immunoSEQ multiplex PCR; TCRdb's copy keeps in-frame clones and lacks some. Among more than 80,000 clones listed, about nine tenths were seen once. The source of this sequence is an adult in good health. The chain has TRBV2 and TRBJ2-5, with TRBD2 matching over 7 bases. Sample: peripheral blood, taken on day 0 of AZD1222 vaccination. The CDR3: CASKAGEAETQYF. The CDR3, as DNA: TGTGCCAGCAAGGCGGGGGAGGCGGAGACCCAGTACTTC.